This TCR beta chain was captured in a study of blood T cell repertoires in COVID-19. Turning to the study itself: Material from acute and convalescent COVID-19 was sourced from the United States, Italy and Spain.

This CDR3 is built from 14 residues. CDR1 MDHEN and CDR2 SYDVKM come from the germline V gene. V was pared by 6 bases and J by 2 bases, with 11 bases between. The table came from immunoSEQ multiplex PCR; TCRdb's copy has only in-frame clones and leaves some out. The sample comprises about 150,000 clones, 75% to 90% of which are singletons, and roughly 5.6% rests with the top ten. This TCR was sampled from a man aged 70-80 years who had been exposed to COVID-19. This rearrangement joins TRBV28 to TRBJ1-5; TRBD1 is a possible D gene (6 bases). Sequencing was performed on PBMCs or T cells enriched from blood (not recorded which). Written as DNA, the CDR3 is TGTGCCAGCAGAGGGGGGGTTGGCAATCAGCCCCAGCATTTT. Translated, it gives CASRGGVGNQPQHF. Filled out from reference TRBV28 and TRBJ1-5, the complete variable domain reads DVKVTQSSRYLVKRTGEKVFLECVQDMDHENMFWYRQDPGLGLRLIYFSYDVKMKEKGDIPEGYSVSREKKERFSLILESASTNQTSMYLCASRGGVGNQPQHFGDGTRLSIL.